This TCR beta chain was sequenced during a study of T cells in Graves' hyperthyroidism and ophthalmopathy. Study summary: At the time of initial diagnosis and before any treatment, peripheral blood was collected.

General study results and limits: Also found in blood were most expanded thyroid clonotypes above 0.001.

RNA transcripts served as the template for amplifying TCR beta CDR3 regions. Primed by the HTBI set, a first-round RT-PCR was run on the TCR CDR3. TCRdb reprocessed the multiplex PCR reads via MiXCR and lists one record per CDR3 protein. The table lists a few hundred thousand distinct CDR3 sequences, approximately 14% of them singletons. Concerning this clonotype itself: Its matching antigen is unknown.

Researchers barred patients who had uncontrolled infection, other autoimmune disease, pregnancy or lactation. Each 10 ml fresh peripheral blood draw supplied the PBMCs. The specimen sequenced was blood. The source of this sequence is a woman aged 30 to 39 with Graves' hyperthyroidism.

The chain's CDR3 is CASSTGGPLTSYEQYF. The CDR3 nucleotides are TGTGCCAGCAGTACAGGTGGGCCACTGACGTCCTACGAGCAGTACTTC. J is TRBJ2-7 and V is TRBV28; D might be TRBD1 (5 bases). V was clipped by 5 bases and J by 1 base, with 18 bases between them. Looked up from germline, CDR1 is MDHEN and CDR2 is SYDVKM. This CDR3 is built from 16 residues.